The 6 T cell receptor beta chains given below trace back to one sample, sequenced in a study of cytomegalovirus exposure and HLA in healthy donors. Data came from immunoSEQ multiplex PCR; TCRdb stores just in-frame clones and leaves some out. The profile covers 150,000 to 200,000 clones, with about 85% appearing a single time and approximately 15% taken by the ten largest. Sequences were obtained from PBMCs. All receptors derive from a man younger than 35 in good health and CMV-seropositive.

Here the CDR3 reads CASSRLPGGADTQYF. In DNA form, the CDR3 reads TGTGCCAGCAGTCGACTCCCAGGGGGCGCAGATACGCAGTATTTT. The chain joins TRBV27 to TRBJ2-3, with 8 bases fitting TRBD1. The junction had 8 bases not matched to a gene; V was cut back by 5 bases and J by 4 bases. The germline V gene has CDR1 MNHEY and CDR2 SMNVEV (reference sequence). The CDR3 is 15 residues long.

The chain employs TRBV5-6 and TRBJ2-1, with TRBD2 identical over 13 bases. CDR3 length: 19 amino acids. Germline values: CDR1 SGHDT, CDR2 YYEEEE. The V and J ends lost 3 bases and 4 bases, in that order; junction bases with no gene match: 13. Here the CDR3 DNA reads TGTGCCAGCAGCTCACTAGCGGGAGGGCCGTATGAGAAATACAATGAGCAGTTCTTC. Encoded protein: CASSSLAGGPYEKYNEQFF.

The chain has TRBV28 and TRBJ1-5, with 7 positions matching TRBD1. Unmatched junction bases numbered 13, after V lost 8 bases and J lost 0 bases. The CDR3 spans 17 residues. Germline V gives CDR1 MDHEN, CDR2 SYDVKM. In DNA form, the CDR3 reads TGTGCCAGCGGGGCAGGGGGTCCTACGACTAGCAATCAGCCCCAGCATTTT. Its protein is CASGAGGPTTSNQPQHF.

The V call is TRBV28, the J call TRBJ1-5; no clear D gene. The CDR3 runs 13 residues. CDR1 and CDR2 from the germline V gene are MDHEN and SYDVKM. V lost 6 bases to trimming and J lost 5 bases, with 11 bases between them. The CDR3 nucleotides are TGTGCCAGCAGCGTCAGGCTGCATCAGCCCCAGCATTTT. Amino acid sequence: CASSVRLHQPQHF.

The V call is TRBV28, the J call TRBJ2-5, with D possibly being TRBD1 (5 bases). Germline V gene data show CDR1 as MDHEN and CDR2 as SYDVKM. The CDR3 loop spans 14 amino acids. V lost 1 base, J lost 2 bases, and 8 bases lay in between. CDR3 amino acids: CASSLSAGQETQYF. In DNA form, the CDR3 reads TGTGCCAGCAGTTTATCGGCAGGGCAAGAGACCCAGTACTTC.

This clone was observed at least ten times. The CDR3 bases are TGCGCCAGCAGCCAATCCCGAGGGGGGGCGTATGGCTACACCTTC. Translation: CASSQSRGGAYGYTF. The chain has TRBV4-1 and TRBJ1-2; possible D gene TRBD1, 6 bases. Trimming shortened V by 2 bases and J by 5 bases, and 15 bases separated the two germline ends. Looked up from germline, CDR1 is MGHRA and CDR2 is YSYEKL. The CDR3 length is 15 residues.